The 28 T cell receptor beta chains below were found in one sample sequenced in a study of long-term antiretroviral therapy in people with HIV. Run at survey level, the immunoSEQ assay was version v3.0. The data were produced by immunoSEQ multiplex PCR, yet TCRdb's version contains in-frame clones alone and is incomplete. The top ten clones hold 2.5% to 3.5% of a sample with about 48,000 clones, around 80% of them seen once. Sequences were derived from unsorted PBMCs, sampled 0.8 years after starting antiretroviral therapy. Source of these receptors: a woman between 18 and 29 years old with HIV.

The V gene is TRBV4-3, the J gene TRBJ1-2; D call uncertain. The CDR3 spans 16 residues. V lost 0 bases to trimming and J lost 4 bases, with 15 bases between them. Germline-derived CDR1 and CDR2 are LGHNA and YSLEER. DNA for the CDR3: TGCGCCAGCAGCCAAGACCCTCCCCAGGTGGGCTATGGCTACACCTTC. Translation gives CASSQDPPQVGYGYTF.

This clone showed up just once. The J gene is TRBJ2-7, the V gene TRBV28, with D unresolved. Trimming took 3 bases from V and 1 from J, leaving 10 bases between them. This CDR3 is 14 amino acids long. CDR1 MDHEN and CDR2 SYDVKM come from the germline V gene. The CDR3 nucleotides are TGTGCCAGCAGTTTGCAGCGATCATCCTACGAGCAGTACTTC. It encodes CASSLQRSSYEQYF.

This sequence joins TRBV6-4 and TRBJ2-1, with a possible D match to TRBD1 (5 bases). The V and J ends lost 0 bases and 5 bases respectively, with 5 bases between them. CDR3 length: 13 residues. The V gene's germline CDR1 is MRHNA and CDR2 SNTAGT. The CDR3 bases are TGTGCCAGCAGTGACTCGGACAACAATGAGCAGTTCTTC. The encoded protein is CASSDSDNNEQFF.

A few counts support this clone. The chain recombines TRBV6-5 with TRBJ2-4; 8 bases align to TRBD2. This CDR3 has 15 amino acids. Germline values: CDR1 MNHEY, CDR2 SVGAGI. V was pared by 0 bases and J by 6 bases, with 4 bases of the junction left unmatched. The CDR3 nucleotides are TGTGCCAGCAGTTACTCGGCGGGGGGCTTAAACATTCAGTACTTC. Translation gives CASSYSAGGLNIQYF.

In its sample, this clone was seen once. V and J are TRBV6-1 and TRBJ1-1; tentatively, D is TRBD1 (6 bases). V lost 3 bases and J 2 bases, leaving 16 bases between the germline ends. The germline V gene has CDR1 MNHNS and CDR2 SASEGT. This CDR3 spans 16 amino acids. The CDR3 coding sequence is TGTGCCAGCAGTGAGGGTCTTAACAGGGTTAACACTGAAGCTTTCTTT. It specifies CASSEGLNRVNTEAFF.

The chain is built from TRBV7-8 and TRBJ1-3; the D is unclear. CDR3 length: 15 amino acids. The germline V gene has CDR1 SGHVS and CDR2 FQNEAQ. The V end was cut by 0 bases, the J end by 4 bases, with 10 bases between. The CDR3 loop is CASSLADRGGNTIYF. In DNA form, the CDR3 reads TGTGCCAGCAGCTTAGCAGACCGGGGAGGAAACACCATATATTTT.

The table lists this clone with a few counts. This chain uses TRBV11-1 with TRBJ2-2; TRBD2 aligns across 9 bases. Germline CDR1 SGHAT, CDR2 FQDESV (reference sequence). The junction had 13 bases not matched to a gene; V was cut back by 2 bases and J by 6 bases. CDR3 length equals 18 residues. This CDR3 reads CASSLPVGGRALAGELFF. CDR3 sequence (DNA): TGTGCCAGCAGCTTACCTGTGGGCGGGAGGGCCCTCGCCGGGGAGCTGTTTTTT. The variable domain in full, with the rest retrieved from reference TRBV11-1 and TRBJ2-2, is EAEVAQSPRYKITEKSQAVAFWCDPISGHATLYWYRQILGQGPELLVQFQDESVVDDSQLPKDRFSAERLKGVDSTLKIQPAELGDSAMYLCASSLPVGGRALAGELFFGEGSRLTVL.

The chain has TRBV5-1 and TRBJ2-1; TRBD2 agrees at 15 bases. This CDR3 comprises 17 residues. Germline lookup yields CDR1 SGHRS and CDR2 YFSETQ. J gave up 7 bases and V 0 bases, and 5 bases lay outside the gene matches. CDR3 in DNA: TGCGCCAGCAGCTTGGAGGGTGGACTAGCGGGAGGGAATGAGCAGTTCTTC. Protein product: CASSLEGGLAGGNEQFF.

The V and J genes are TRBV7-9 and TRBJ1-1, with unresolved D. Trimming took off 5 bases at V and 4 bases at J, with 8 bases between the two ends. CDR1 SEHNR and CDR2 FQNEAQ come from the germline V gene (reference sequence). The CDR3 has 12 amino acids. The CDR3 sequence: CASSDATTEAFF. The CDR3 DNA reads as TGTGCCAGCAGCGACGCTACCACTGAAGCTTTCTTT.

This sequence joins TRBV7-2 and TRBJ2-5, with D perhaps given as TRBD1 or TRBD2 (5 bases each). The germline V gene has CDR1 SGHTA and CDR2 FQGNSA. Trimming removed 4 bases at V and 0 bases at J, with 9 bases between. The CDR3 extends over 14 amino acids. The CDR3 bases are TGTGCCAGCAGCTATGGGACGTACCAAGAGACCCAGTACTTC. This encodes CASSYGTYQETQYF.

This chain joins TRBV7-8 and TRBJ1-1; 8 bases are a match to TRBD1. The CDR3 has 15 amino acids. J was trimmed by 8 bases and V by 2 bases; bases with no gene match: 10. The V gene's germline CDR1 is SGHVS and CDR2 FQNEAQ. The CDR3, as DNA: TGTGCCAGCAGCTTAAGAAGACAGGGGACCACAGAAGCTTTCTTT. It codes for CASSLRRQGTTEAFF. Full variable domain (remainder filled in from reference TRBV7-8 and TRBJ1-1): GAGVSQSPRYKVAKRGQDVALRCDPISGHVSLFWYQQALGQGPEFLTYFQNEAQLDKSGLPSDRFFAERPEGSVSTLKIQRTQQEDSAVYLCASSLRRQGTTEAFFGQGTRLTVV.

V usage is TRBV4-1 and J usage is TRBJ2-7, with D possibly being TRBD1 (5 bases). V was cut by 1 base and J by 5 bases, with 12 bases left in between. The CDR3 extends over 14 amino acids. In germline, CDR1 is MGHRA, CDR2 YSYEKL. The CDR3 DNA follows: TGCGCCAGCAGCCAAGCCCGTTTGGACAACGAGCAGTACTTC. Translated, it gives CASSQARLDNEQYF.

The chain's CDR3 is CASSLPGVNTEAFF. The DNA for the CDR3 is TGTGCCAGCAGTCTGCCGGGAGTGAACACTGAAGCTTTCTTT. The chain uses TRBV5-4 and TRBJ1-1, with D unresolved. There are 14 residues in the CDR3. V gave up 5 bases and J gave up 0 bases, with 11 bases separating them. Per germline, CDR1 SGHNT and CDR2 YYREEE (reference sequence).

The chain carries TRBV6-5 and TRBJ2-1; no clear D gene. The CDR3 loop spans 13 amino acids. The germline CDR1 and CDR2 sequences are MNHEY and SVGAGI. V lost 2 bases to trimming and J lost 4 bases, with 6 bases between them. This chain's CDR3 is CASSYASYNEQFF. DNA of the CDR3: TGTGCCAGCAGTTACGCCAGTTACAATGAGCAGTTCTTC.

The chain employs TRBV9 and TRBJ2-2; D not certain. V was trimmed by 3 bases and J by 8 bases, leaving 2 bases between them. CDR1 is SGDLS, CDR2 YYNGEE, per germline. The CDR3 is 10 amino acids. CDR3 bases: TGTGCCAGCAGCGGGGGGGAGCTGTTTTTT. It codes for CASSGGELFF.

The chain is built from TRBV27 and TRBJ2-7; 15 nucleotides agree with TRBD2. With V trimmed by 6 bases and J by 4 bases, 16 bases remained unmatched. Germline V gene lookup returns CDR1 MNHEY and CDR2 SMNVEV (reference sequence). This CDR3 region has 19 residues. The CDR3 DNA reads as TGTGCCAGCAGCCGGTCCGGGACTAGCGGGAGGTTTTGGGAGTACGAGCAGTACTTC. This encodes CASSRSGTSGRFWEYEQYF.

The gene calls are TRBV12-5 and TRBJ1-5; unclear D gene. CDR1 and CDR2 (germline): LGHNT, FRNRAP. Trimming took off 5 bases at V and 2 bases at J, with 13 bases between the two ends. CDR3 length: 15 residues. CDR3 protein: CASGTNQAGNQPQHF. The CDR3, as DNA: TGTGCTAGTGGTACTAATCAGGCGGGCAATCAGCCCCAGCATTTT.

This clone was detected only once. The V gene is TRBV11-1, the J gene TRBJ2-3, with 8 positions matching TRBD2. The CDR3 is made up of 18 amino acids. Trimming took 2 bases from V and 5 from J; bases not matched to a gene: 15. The germline CDR1 and CDR2 sequences are SGHAT and FQDESV (reference sequence). This CDR3 reads CASSLTSDPAGVEDTQYF. The CDR3 nucleotides read TGTGCCAGCAGCTTAACCTCCGACCCAGCGGGAGTCGAAGATACGCAGTATTTT.

This rearrangement joins TRBV28 to TRBJ1-3; weak D call: TRBD1 (6 bases). The CDR3 extends over 14 amino acids. The V and J ends lost 6 bases and 6 bases respectively, with 15 bases between them. From germline, CDR1 is MDHEN and CDR2 SYDVKM. CDR3 in DNA: TGTGCCAGCAGGGGTGGACAGTGGGCAAACACCATATATTTT. Protein product: CASRGGQWANTIYF. The full variable domain, completed using reference TRBV28 and TRBJ1-3, is DVKVTQSSRYLVKRTGEKVFLECVQDMDHENMFWYRQDPGLGLRLIYFSYDVKMKEKGDIPEGYSVSREKKERFSLILESASTNQTSMYLCASRGGQWANTIYFGEGSWLTVV.

The J gene is TRBJ2-7, the V gene TRBV2, with 9 bases fitting TRBD1. V lost 7 bases to trimming and J lost 6 bases; unmatched junction nucleotides: 13. From germline, CDR1 is SNHLY and CDR2 FYNNEI. The CDR3 is 15 residues long. CDR3 protein: CASTPWEQGAFEQYF. The CDR3 nucleotides are TGTGCCAGCACCCCATGGGAACAGGGGGCCTTCGAGCAGTACTTC. The entire variable domain, with the rest obtained from reference TRBV2 and TRBJ2-7, is as follows: EPEVTQTPSHQVTQMGQEVILRCVPISNHLYFYWYRQILGQKVEFLVSFYNNEISEKSEIFDDQFSVERPDGSNFTLKIRSTKLEDSAMYFCASTPWEQGAFEQYFGPGTRLTVT.

The rearrangement joins TRBV4-3 to TRBJ2-2; 11 positions match TRBD1. CDR3 length: 18 amino acids. Germline loops: CDR1 LGHNA, CDR2 YSLEER. After removal of 0 bases from V and 6 bases from J, the junction contained 9 bases not matched to a gene. The CDR3 here is CASSQDIGTGGGSGELFF. CDR3 coding DNA: TGCGCCAGCAGCCAAGATATTGGGACAGGGGGAGGGTCCGGGGAGCTGTTTTTT.

CDR3 bases: TGTGCCAGCAGTTTAGGGACAGGGGGGCCCTACGAGCAGTACTTC. Translation gives CASSLGTGGPYEQYF. The chain recombines TRBV28 with TRBJ2-7, with 11 bases that match TRBD1. The CDR3 loop spans 15 amino acids. Germline loops: CDR1 MDHEN, CDR2 SYDVKM. The J segment lost 2 bases and the V segment lost 2 bases, leaving 2 bases of the junction unmatched.

The count of this clone is one. This sequence joins TRBV19 and TRBJ2-5; 8 bases are a match to TRBD1. Germline CDR1 LNHDA, CDR2 SQIVND (reference sequence). This CDR3 region has 13 residues. J lost 5 bases, V lost 7 bases, and 6 bases had no gene match. In DNA, the CDR3 is TGTGCCAGTACTAGACAGGGGCTTGAGACCCAGTACTTC. Translation gives CASTRQGLETQYF.

This clone is medium-sized in the sample. The same CDR3 also results from other DNA sequences found in this sample. The chain combines TRBV6-4 with TRBJ2-1, with a weak D call TRBD2 (5 bases). The CDR3 consists of 15 residues. In germline, CDR1 is MRHNA, CDR2 SNTAGT. Trimming shortened V by 0 bases and J by 0 bases, and 6 bases separated the two germline ends. Here the CDR3 reads CASSDSSGSYNEQFF. The DNA for the CDR3 is TGTGCCAGCAGTGACTCGAGCGGCTCCTACAATGAGCAGTTCTTC.

This chain connects TRBV4-1 to TRBJ2-5; 9 nucleotides agree with TRBD2. This CDR3 comprises 17 residues. Germline values: CDR1 MGHRA, CDR2 YSYEKL. Trimming cost V 1 base and J 3 bases; bases outside gene matches: 9. The CDR3 here is CASSQGGPSGVKETQYF. CDR3 coding DNA: TGCGCCAGCAGCCAAGGGGGTCCTAGCGGGGTTAAAGAGACCCAGTACTTC.

This rearrangement joins TRBV27 to TRBJ2-3; tentatively, D is TRBD1 or TRBD2 (6 bases each). This CDR3 spans 14 amino acids. The ends were cut back, 5 bases at V and 10 bases at J, with 19 bases in the middle. Per the germline V gene, CDR1 is MNHEY and CDR2 is SMNVEV (reference sequence). CDR3 nucleotide sequence: TGTGCCAGCAGTCCACGGTATGAAGGGGGGCCGCAGTATTTT. This encodes CASSPRYEGGPQYF.

V and J are TRBV7-3 and TRBJ2-1, with 16 bases that match TRBD2. Trimming at V came to 4 bases and at J to 4 bases, leaving 10 bases not matched to a gene. CDR1 SGHTA and CDR2 FQGTGA come from the germline V gene. This CDR3 comprises 19 residues. DNA of the CDR3: TGTGCCAGCAGCTCCAGGTCCGGGACTAGCGGGAGGGGATACAATGAGCAGTTCTTC. Amino acids: CASSSRSGTSGRGYNEQFF.

The rearrangement joins TRBV9 to TRBJ2-1, with 8 bases aligning to TRBD2. The CDR3 is 21 residues long. The V gene end was trimmed by 0 bases and the J gene end by 2 bases; junction bases not matched to a gene: 19. CDR1 is SGDLS and CDR2 is YYNGEE in the germline V gene. The CDR3 sequence is CASSVGHFLGEFSGTYNEQFF. The CDR3 DNA follows: TGTGCCAGCAGCGTAGGCCATTTCCTGGGAGAATTTAGCGGGACCTACAATGAGCAGTTCTTC.